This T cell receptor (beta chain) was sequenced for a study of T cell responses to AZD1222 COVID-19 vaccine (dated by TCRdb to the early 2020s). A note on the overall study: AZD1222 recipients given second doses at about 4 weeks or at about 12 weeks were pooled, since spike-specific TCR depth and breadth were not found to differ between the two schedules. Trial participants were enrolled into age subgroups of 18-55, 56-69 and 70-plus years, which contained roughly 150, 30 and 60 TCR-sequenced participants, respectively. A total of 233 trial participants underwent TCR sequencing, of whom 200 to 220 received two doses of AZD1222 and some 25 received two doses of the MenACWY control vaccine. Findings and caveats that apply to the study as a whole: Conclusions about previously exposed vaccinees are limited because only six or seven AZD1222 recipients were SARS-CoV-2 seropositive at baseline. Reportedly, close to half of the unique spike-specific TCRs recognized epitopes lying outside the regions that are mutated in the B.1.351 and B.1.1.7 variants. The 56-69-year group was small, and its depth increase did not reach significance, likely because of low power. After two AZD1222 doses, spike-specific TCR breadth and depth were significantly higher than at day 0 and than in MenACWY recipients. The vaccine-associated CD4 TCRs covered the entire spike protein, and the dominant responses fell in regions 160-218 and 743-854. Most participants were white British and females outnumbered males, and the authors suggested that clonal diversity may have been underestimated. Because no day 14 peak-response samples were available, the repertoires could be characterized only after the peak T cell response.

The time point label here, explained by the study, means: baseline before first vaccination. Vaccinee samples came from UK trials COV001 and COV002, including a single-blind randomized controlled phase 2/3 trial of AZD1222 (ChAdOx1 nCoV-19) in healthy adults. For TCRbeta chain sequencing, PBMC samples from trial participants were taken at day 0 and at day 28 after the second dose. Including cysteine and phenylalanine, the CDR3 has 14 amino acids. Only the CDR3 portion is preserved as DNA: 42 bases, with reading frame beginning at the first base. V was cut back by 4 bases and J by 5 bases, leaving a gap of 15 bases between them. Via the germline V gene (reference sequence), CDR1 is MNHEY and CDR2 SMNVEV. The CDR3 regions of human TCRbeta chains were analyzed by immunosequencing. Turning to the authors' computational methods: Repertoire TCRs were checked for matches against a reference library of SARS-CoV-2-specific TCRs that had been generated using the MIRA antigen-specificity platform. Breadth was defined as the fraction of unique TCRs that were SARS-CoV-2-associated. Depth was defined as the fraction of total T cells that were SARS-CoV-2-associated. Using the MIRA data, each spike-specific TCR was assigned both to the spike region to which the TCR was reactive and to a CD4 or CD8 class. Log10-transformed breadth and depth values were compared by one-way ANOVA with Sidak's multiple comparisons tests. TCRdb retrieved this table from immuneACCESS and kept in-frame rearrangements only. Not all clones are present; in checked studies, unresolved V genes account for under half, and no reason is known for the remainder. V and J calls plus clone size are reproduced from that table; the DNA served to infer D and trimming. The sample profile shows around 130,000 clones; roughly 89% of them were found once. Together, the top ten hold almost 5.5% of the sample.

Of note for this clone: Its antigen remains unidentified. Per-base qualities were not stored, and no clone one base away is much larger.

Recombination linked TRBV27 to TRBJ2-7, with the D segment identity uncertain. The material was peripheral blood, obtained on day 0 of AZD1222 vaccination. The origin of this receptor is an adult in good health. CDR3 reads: CASSSPQVWDEQYF. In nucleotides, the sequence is TGTGCCAGCAGTTCCCCCCAGGTATGGGACGAGCAGTACTTC.